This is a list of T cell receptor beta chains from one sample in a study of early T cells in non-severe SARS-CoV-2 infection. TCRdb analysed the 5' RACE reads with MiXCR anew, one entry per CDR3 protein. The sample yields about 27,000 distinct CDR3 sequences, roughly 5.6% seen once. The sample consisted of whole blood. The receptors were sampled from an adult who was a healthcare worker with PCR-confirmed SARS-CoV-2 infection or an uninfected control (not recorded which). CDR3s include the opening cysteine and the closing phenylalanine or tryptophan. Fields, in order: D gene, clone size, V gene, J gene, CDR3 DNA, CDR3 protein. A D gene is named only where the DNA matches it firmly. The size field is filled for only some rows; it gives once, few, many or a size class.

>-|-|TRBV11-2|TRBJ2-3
TGTGCCAGCAGCTTACAGGGACTCACAGATACGCAGTATTTT
CASSLQGLTDTQYF
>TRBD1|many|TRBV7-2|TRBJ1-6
TGTGCCAGCAGACATGGGACAGCTAATTCACCCCTCCACTTT
CASRHGTANSPLHF
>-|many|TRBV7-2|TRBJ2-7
TGTGCCAGCAGCTTAGCGCCAGGTATATCCTACGAGCAGTACTTC
CASSLAPGISYEQYF
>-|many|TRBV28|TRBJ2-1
TGTGCCAGCAGTTCTGTGTCGTGGCAGACGATCTACAATGAGCAGTTCTTC
CASSSVSWQTIYNEQFF
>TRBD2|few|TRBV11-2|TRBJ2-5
TGTGCCAGCAGCCTGAGACTAGCGGGAGGCCAAGAGACCCAGTACTTC
CASSLRLAGGQETQYF
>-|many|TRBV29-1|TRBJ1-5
TGCAGCGTAAGGGACAGCAATCAGCCCCAGCATTTT
CSVRDSNQPQHF
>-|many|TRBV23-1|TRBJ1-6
TGCGCCAGCAGGAGACGGGGAAGTTGGGACTCACCCCTCCACTTT
CASRRRGSWDSPLHF
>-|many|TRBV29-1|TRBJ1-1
TGCAGCGCTGGACAGCCGGACACTGAAGCTTTCTTT
CSAGQPDTEAFF
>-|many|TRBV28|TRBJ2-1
TGTGCCAGCAGTTTATCGGGCCGCTCTGGGAGTGAGCAGTTCTTC
CASSLSGRSGSEQFF
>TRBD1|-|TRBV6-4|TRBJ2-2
TGTGCCAGCAGTGACGGGCAGGGGGCCGGCGGGGAGCTGTTTTTT
CASSDGQGAGGELFF
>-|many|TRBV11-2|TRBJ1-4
TGTGCCAGCAGTCAAGGACAGCTTAATGAAAAACTGTTTTTT
CASSQGQLNEKLFF
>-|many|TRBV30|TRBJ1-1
TGTGCCTGGAGTGTAATGGCAGGGAACACTGAAGCTTTCTTT
CAWSVMAGNTEAFF
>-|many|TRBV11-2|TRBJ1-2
TGTGCCAGCAGCTATTCACAGGGTGTCTATGGCTACACCTTC
CASSYSQGVYGYTF
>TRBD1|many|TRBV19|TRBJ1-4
TGTGCCAGTAGTTCCGGGACAGGGGGTGAAAAACTGTTTTTT
CASSSGTGGEKLFF
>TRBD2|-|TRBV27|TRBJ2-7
TGTGCCAGCAGTTTAATCGGGAGGTCTTACGAACAGTACTTC
CASSLIGRSYEQYF
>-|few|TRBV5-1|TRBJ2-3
TGCGCCAGCAGACGGGGGAGCACAGATACGCAGTATTTT
CASRRGSTDTQYF
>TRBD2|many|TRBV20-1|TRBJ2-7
TGCAGTGCTAGACGGATCCTAGCGGGAGGGTTTAACGAGCAGTACTTC
CSARRILAGGFNEQYF
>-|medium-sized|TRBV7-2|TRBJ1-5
TGTGCCAGCAGTTTTTCAGGGGTTTTTGGCTCTAATCAGCCCCAGCATTTT
CASSFSGVFGSNQPQHF
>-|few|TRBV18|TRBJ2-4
TGTGCCAGCTCACCACCGTTGGTAGCCAAAAACATTCAGTACTTC
CASSPPLVAKNIQYF
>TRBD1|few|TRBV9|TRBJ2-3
TGTGCCAGCAGCGCTCTAGGGACAGGCACAGATACGCAGTATTTT
CASSALGTGTDTQYF
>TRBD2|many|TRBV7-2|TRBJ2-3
TGTGCCAGCACCCTAGCGGGGGGGCCAGCAGATACGCAGTATTTT
CASTLAGGPADTQYF
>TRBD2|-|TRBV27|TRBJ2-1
TGTGCCAGCAGTTTTGGCGGGGGGGGCTCGTACAATGAGCAGTTCTTC
CASSFGGGGSYNEQFF
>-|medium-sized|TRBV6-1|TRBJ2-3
TGTGCCAGCAAGGGGTCCTTAACATCAGATACGCAGTATTTT
CASKGSLTSDTQYF
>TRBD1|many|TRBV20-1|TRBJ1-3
TGCAGTGCTACCCCCCCAGGGGGAAGCTCTGGAAACACCATATATTTT
CSATPPGGSSGNTIYF
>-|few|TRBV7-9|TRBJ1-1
TGTGCCAGCAGCTTCGATACTGGCGCTGAAGCTTTCTTT
CASSFDTGAEAFF
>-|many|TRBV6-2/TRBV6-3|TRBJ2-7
TGTGCCAGCAGTTACTCCAGTTCCGGGCTTACCACCAAATACGAGCAGTACTTC
CASSYSSSGLTTKYEQYF
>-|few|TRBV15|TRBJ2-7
TGTGCCACCAGCCAACACTCGACCGAGCAGTACTTC
CATSQHSTEQYF
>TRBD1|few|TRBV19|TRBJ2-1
TGTGCCAGTAGTATTCCACAGGGGGGAAGAAATGAGCAGTTCTTC
CASSIPQGGRNEQFF
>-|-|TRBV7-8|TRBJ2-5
TGTGCCAGCAGCTTAGCTCAGGGGTTCCAAGAGACCCAGTACTTC
CASSLAQGFQETQYF
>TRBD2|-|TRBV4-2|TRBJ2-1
TGTGCCAGCAGCCTAACTAGCGGGGGGAATAATGAGCAGTTCTTC
CASSLTSGGNNEQFF
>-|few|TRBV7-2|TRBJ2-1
TGTGCCAGCAGCGAACGGGTAAGCTCCTACAATGAGCAGTTCTTC
CASSERVSSYNEQFF
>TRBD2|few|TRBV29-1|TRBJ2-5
TGCAGCGTCGTTCATAGCGGGAGAGGAGAGACCCAGTACTTC
CSVVHSGRGETQYF
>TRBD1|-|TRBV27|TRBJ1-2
TGTGCCAGCAGTTTACCCACAGGGGGCCCTTATGGCTACACCTTC
CASSLPTGGPYGYTF
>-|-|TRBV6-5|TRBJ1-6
TGTGCCAGCAGTTACCGCCTGGATTCACCCCTCCACTTT
CASSYRLDSPLHF
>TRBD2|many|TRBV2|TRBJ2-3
TGTGCCACTAGCGGGGTGGATACGCAGTATTTT
CATSGVDTQYF
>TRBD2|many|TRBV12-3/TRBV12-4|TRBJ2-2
TGTGCCAGCAGTTTACGACTAGCGGGCACCGGGGAGCTGTTTTTT
CASSLRLAGTGELFF
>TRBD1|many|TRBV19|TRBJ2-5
TGTGCCAGTAGTGGACAGGGAGGTCCCCAAGAGACCCAGTACTTC
CASSGQGGPQETQYF
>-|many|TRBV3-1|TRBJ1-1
TGTGCCAGCAGCCAAGGTGTAGGAGCCGTCATGAACACTGAAGCTTTCTTT
CASSQGVGAVMNTEAFF
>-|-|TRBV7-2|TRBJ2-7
TGTGCCAGCAGTTTAAATCCGGGACCAACCTACGAGCAGTACTTC
CASSLNPGPTYEQYF
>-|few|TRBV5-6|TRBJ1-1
TGTGCCAGCAGCTTGACGTCAGCTCTCATGAACACTGAAGCTTTCTTT
CASSLTSALMNTEAFF
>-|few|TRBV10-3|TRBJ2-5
TGTGCCATCAGTGGGGGCCTTCTAGAGACCCAGTACTTC
CAISGGLLETQYF
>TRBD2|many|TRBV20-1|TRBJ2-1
TGCAGTGCTCCCGCGGGGGACGCCTACAATGAGCAGTTCTTC
CSAPAGDAYNEQFF
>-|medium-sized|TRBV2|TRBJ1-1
TGTGCCAGCAGGGGTAGCGGGACACCGAACACTGAAGCTTTCTTT
CASRGSGTPNTEAFF